Shown below are 32 T cell receptor beta chains from a single sample sequenced in a study of blood T cell repertoires in COVID-19. Only in-frame clones appear in the TCRdb table, and some are missing; sequencing was by immunoSEQ multiplex PCR. The data contain roughly 380,000 clones, more than 65% of them seen just once; the ten biggest clones take up more than 0.95%. Material for sequencing was peripheral blood. The receptors originated from a human donor with acute or convalescent COVID-19. The donor label of this sample is uncertain.

The rearrangement links TRBV2 to TRBJ2-6; weak D call: TRBD2 (6 bases). Germline V gene sequence: CDR1 SNHLY, CDR2 FYNNEI. The V gene lost 4 bases and the J gene lost 4 bases, with 14 bases spanning the gap. The CDR3 loop spans 16 amino acids. CDR3 sequence reads: CASSAGRGSGANVLTF. Here the CDR3 DNA reads TGTGCCAGCAGTGCGGGGCGGGGTTCCGGGGCCAACGTCCTGACTTTC.

A single count supports this clone. The chain uses TRBV18 and TRBJ2-1, with D possibly being TRBD2 (5 bases). V was cut by 6 bases and J by 2 bases, with 17 bases left in between. Per the germline V gene, CDR1 is KGHSH and CDR2 is LQKENI. The CDR3 length is 16 residues. CDR3 residues: CASSLLGPPAYNEQFF. The CDR3 nucleotides are TGTGCCAGCTCGCTACTAGGCCCGCCCGCCTACAATGAGCAGTTCTTC.

The chain carries TRBV6-5 and TRBJ1-1; perhaps TRBD1 as D (5 bases). The CDR3 totals 14 residues. Germline CDR1 and CDR2: MNHEY and SVGAGI. Trimming pared 8 bases from V and 0 bases from J, leaving 13 bases between. The CDR3 protein is CASQVGGLNTEAFF. The CDR3 coding sequence is TGTGCCAGCCAGGTCGGGGGTCTGAACACTGAAGCTTTCTTT.

The chain joins TRBV10-3 to TRBJ1-1; TRBD1 aligns across 11 bases. The CDR3 is 18 residues long. CDR1 ENHRY and CDR2 SYGVKD come from the germline V gene. The junction had 11 bases not matched to a gene; V was cut back by 1 base and J by 4 bases. CDR3 amino acids: CAISEYAKTGTGGTEAFF. In nucleotides, the CDR3 is TGTGCCATCAGTGAGTACGCGAAAACCGGGACAGGGGGCACTGAAGCTTTCTTT.

The chain recombines TRBV10-3 with TRBJ2-3; D ambiguous. Germline V CDR1 and CDR2: ENHRY, SYGVKD. The CDR3 is made up of 14 amino acids. V lost 8 bases, J lost 2 bases, and 14 bases lay in between. DNA of the CDR3: TGTGCCATCCGGCGGCTTACGGACACAGATACGCAGTATTTT. Translating it yields CAIRRLTDTDTQYF.

The V gene is TRBV29-1, the J gene TRBJ1-1; TRBD1 is a possible D gene (5 bases). CDR3 length equals 12 residues. V was pared by 6 bases and J by 7 bases, with 15 bases between. Germline V gene sequence: CDR1 SQVTM, CDR2 ANQGSEA. CDR3 DNA sequence: TGCAGCGTAACAGACAGACTTAGTGAAGCTTTCTTT. Translated: CSVTDRLSEAFF.

This clone was seen only a few times. V gene TRBV5-1 combines with J gene TRBJ1-1; D is possibly TRBD1 (5 bases). Trimming pared 4 bases from V and 3 bases from J, leaving 16 bases between. Germline V CDR1 and CDR2: SGHRS, YFSETQ. The CDR3 runs to 15 residues. This CDR3 reads CASSGQQETYTEAFF. Here the CDR3 DNA reads TGCGCCAGCAGCGGACAACAGGAGACGTACACTGAAGCTTTCTTT.

The genes are TRBV28 and TRBJ2-3; TRBD2 matches at 12 bases. Per the germline V gene, CDR1 is MDHEN and CDR2 is SYDVKM. The CDR3 loop spans 18 amino acids. V was pared by 5 bases and J by 0 bases, with 9 bases of the junction left unmatched. This CDR3 reads CASSLRRTSGTSTDTQYF. CDR3 DNA sequence: TGTGCCAGCAGTCTCAGGAGGACTAGCGGGACTAGCACAGATACGCAGTATTTT.

The chain is built from TRBV29-1 and TRBJ2-1; the match to TRBD2 covers 7 bases. This CDR3 spans 19 amino acids. V gave up 0 bases and J gave up 4 bases; unmatched junction bases: 18. CDR1 and CDR2 from the germline V gene are SQVTM and ANQGSEA. This CDR3 is CSVEDRGSGPSLFYNEQFF. The CDR3 DNA reads as TGCAGCGTTGAAGATCGAGGTAGCGGGCCTAGCTTATTTTACAATGAGCAGTTCTTC.

The sample holds one count of this clone. Other DNA sequences from this sample encode an identical CDR3 as well. This chain links TRBV5-1 with TRBJ2-3; TRBD2 matches at 9 bases. V lost 3 bases, J lost 1 base, and 3 bases stayed unmatched. Germline-derived CDR1 and CDR2 are SGHRS and YFSETQ. The CDR3 extends over 15 amino acids. For the CDR3, the DNA is TGCGCCAGCAGCTCGATAGCGGGGGGCACAGATACGCAGTATTTT. It translates to CASSSIAGGTDTQYF.

The rearrangement links TRBV30 to TRBJ1-4; D not resolved. The V gene lost 2 bases and the J gene lost 10 bases, with 11 bases spanning the gap. The CDR3 covers 12 residues. The V gene's germline CDR1 is GTSNPN and CDR2 SVGIG (reference sequence). This CDR3 reads CAWSTTGIKLFF. The CDR3 DNA reads as TGTGCCTGGAGTACTACCGGGATAAAACTGTTTTTT. The full variable domain, its missing parts supplied by reference TRBV30 and TRBJ1-4, is SQTIHQWPATLVQPVGSPLSLECTVEGTSNPNLYWYRQAAGRGLQLLFYSVGIGQISSEVPQNLSASRPQDRQFILSSKKLLLSDSGFYLCAWSTTGIKLFFGSGTQLSVL.

The chain uses TRBV7-6 and TRBJ2-3; the match to TRBD2 covers 12 bases. The CDR3 totals 15 residues. The trim removed 6 bases at V and 5 bases at J, leaving 6 bases unmatched. Germline V gene lookup returns CDR1 SGHVS and CDR2 FNYEAQ. For the CDR3, the DNA is TGTGCCAGCAGAGCTAGCGGGAGGGCCGAAGATACGCAGTATTTT. This translates into CASRASGRAEDTQYF.

The chain uses TRBV27 and TRBJ2-5; possibly TRBD1 for D (6 bases). V dropped 5 bases and J dropped 5 bases, with 18 bases sitting between them. The CDR3 loop spans 15 amino acids. Germline CDR1 and CDR2: MNHEY and SMNVEV (reference sequence). This chain's CDR3 is CASSGLQGRGETQYF. As DNA, the CDR3 is TGTGCCAGCAGTGGACTCCAGGGGCGAGGGGAGACCCAGTACTTC.

CDR3 DNA: TGTGCCAGCAGCCCCGCTGGCGGGGGGAAGGACAATGAGCAGTTCTTC. It codes for CASSPAGGGKDNEQFF. The chain recombines TRBV3-1 (or the pseudogene TRBV3-2) with TRBJ2-1, with 8 positions matching TRBD2. V was clipped by 4 bases and J by 5 bases; unmatched bases: 10. The CDR3 length is 16 residues. Germline lookup yields CDR1 LGHDT and CDR2 YNNKEL (reference sequence).

The chain joins TRBV7-2 to TRBJ2-1; 9 bases agree with TRBD2. V lost 8 bases to trimming and J lost 10 bases; unmatched junction nucleotides: 18. The CDR3 covers 16 residues. CDR1 is SGHTA, CDR2 FQGNSA, per germline. The CDR3 bases are TGTGCCAGCGCCCCGAGTAGCGGGGGACCGGGTGAAGAGCAGTTCTTC. This translates into CASAPSSGGPGEEQFF.

A word on this clone: The same CDR3 can be traced to other DNA sequences in this sample. The V gene is TRBV19, the J gene TRBJ1-1, with D possibly being TRBD1 (6 bases). The CDR3 consists of 15 residues. Trimming stripped 3 bases from V and 3 bases from J, with 14 bases between. Germline V gene lookup returns CDR1 LNHDA and CDR2 SQIVND (reference sequence). CDR3 region: CASSIVGATDTEAFF. CDR3 coding DNA: TGTGCCAGTAGTATCGTGGGGGCGACGGACACTGAAGCTTTCTTT.

In this sample, this clone turned up a few times. This sequence joins TRBV7-9 and TRBJ2-5; TRBD2 matches at 11 bases. The CDR3 is made up of 18 amino acids. The germline gives CDR1 SEHNR, CDR2 FQNEAQ (reference sequence). V lost 4 bases and J lost 5; bases outside the gene matches: 15. CDR3 sequence (DNA): TGTGCCAGCAGCTCCGGGAATAGCGGGAGGGCCGGGGGCGAGACCCAGTACTTC. Its protein is CASSSGNSGRAGGETQYF.

V and J are TRBV2 and TRBJ1-1, with 7 positions matching TRBD1. In germline, CDR1 is SNHLY, CDR2 FYNNEI. The CDR3 covers 14 residues. V gave up 6 bases and J gave up 2 bases; unmatched junction bases: 6. Here the CDR3 DNA reads TGTGCCAGCAGCTCGGGACAGCTAAACACTGAAGCTTTCTTT. Protein: CASSSGQLNTEAFF.

The chain has TRBV28 and TRBJ1-3; TRBD1 aligns across 9 bases. V trimming: 5 bases; J trimming: 15 bases; junction bases outside the gene matches: 14. The germline V gene encodes CDR1 MDHEN and CDR2 SYDVKM. The CDR3 runs to 14 residues. The chain's CDR3 is CASSLRDRVSTAYF. The CDR3 DNA is TGTGCCAGCAGTCTCCGGGACAGGGTCTCAACGGCATATTTT.

This clone was counted once. V usage is TRBV6-5 and J usage is TRBJ2-3; 7 bases align to TRBD2. CDR1 MNHEY and CDR2 SVGAGI come from the germline V gene. Unmatched junction bases numbered 0, after V lost 2 bases and J lost 4 bases. The CDR3 extends over 13 amino acids. The CDR3 is CASSYRGADTQYF. CDR3 nucleotides: TGTGCCAGCAGTTACCGGGGGGCAGATACGCAGTATTTT.

The V gene is TRBV7-2, the J gene TRBJ1-2, with a weak D call TRBD1 (5 bases). V dropped 1 base and J dropped 7 bases, with 10 bases sitting between them. The CDR3 has 13 amino acids. Germline values: CDR1 SGHTA, CDR2 FQGNSA. The CDR3 protein is CASSLGGRGGYTF. Written as DNA, the CDR3 is TGTGCCAGCAGCTTAGGGGGGAGGGGTGGCTACACCTTC.

The chain is built from TRBV7-9 and TRBJ2-5; no definite D call. V lost 3 bases, J lost 5 bases, and 7 bases lay in between. Looked up from germline, CDR1 is SEHNR and CDR2 is FQNEAQ (reference sequence). This CDR3 has 12 amino acids. CDR3 sequence (DNA): TGTGCCAGCAGCTTCCGTGTGGAGACCCAGTACTTC. Residues: CASSFRVETQYF. The complete variable domain, with remaining parts taken from reference TRBV7-9 and TRBJ2-5, reads DTGVSQNPRHKITKRGQNVTFRCDPISEHNRLYWYRQTLGQGPEFLTYFQNEAQLEKSRLLSDRFSAERPKGSFSTLEIQRTEQGDSAMYLCASSFRVETQYFGPGTRLLVL.

Regarding this clone: Other DNA sequences in this specimen translate into the identical CDR3. The J gene is TRBJ1-5, the V gene TRBV12-3 or TRBV12-4; 8 positions agree with TRBD1. The CDR3 has 13 amino acids. V lost 9 bases and J lost 7; bases outside the gene matches: 8. In nucleotides, the CDR3 is TGTGCCAGTGGTGACAGGGGCGGGCAGCCCCAGCATTTT. Protein sequence: CASGDRGGQPQHF.

The V gene is TRBV9, the J gene TRBJ2-2, with 8 bases that match TRBD1. The CDR3 consists of 16 residues. Looked up from germline, CDR1 is SGDLS and CDR2 is YYNGEE. Trimming at V came to 3 bases and at J to 7 bases, leaving 11 bases not matched to a gene. CDR3 sequence (DNA): TGTGCCAGCAGCGCTCATCAGGGGGCCCCTAGCGGGGAGCTGTTTTTT. This sequence encodes CASSAHQGAPSGELFF.

CDR3 amino acids: CATSRRDRVYEQYF. The CDR3 DNA reads TGTGCCACCAGCAGGAGGGACAGGGTTTACGAGCAGTACTTC. The chain links TRBV15 to TRBJ2-7, with TRBD1 matching 9 bases. V was clipped by 3 bases and J by 4 bases; unmatched bases: 4. This CDR3 has 14 amino acids. Per germline, CDR1 LNHNV and CDR2 YYDKDF (reference sequence).

The J gene is TRBJ2-2, the V gene TRBV30, with D possibly matching TRBD2 (5 bases). Germline V gene sequence: CDR1 GTSNPN, CDR2 SVGIG (reference sequence). The CDR3 runs to 14 residues. The CDR3 protein is CAFTRGIPTGELFF. The CDR3 DNA reads TGTGCTTTCACCCGAGGGATCCCAACCGGGGAGCTGTTTTTT.

The chain recombines TRBV10-3 with TRBJ1-6; tentative D call: TRBD1 (6 bases). This CDR3 is built from 15 residues. Trimming stripped 7 bases from V and 5 bases from J, with 15 bases between. Germline CDR1 is ENHRY and CDR2 is SYGVKD. In nucleotides, the CDR3 is TGTGCCATCAAAAGTAGGGACACAGATAATTCACCCCTCCACTTT. It codes for CAIKSRDTDNSPLHF.

This clone appeared once. The rearrangement links TRBV29-1 to TRBJ2-7; 7 bases map to TRBD2. The germline V gene encodes CDR1 SQVTM and CDR2 ANQGSEA. V trimming: 7 bases; J trimming: 2 bases; junction bases outside the gene matches: 8. The CDR3 runs 13 residues. CDR3 amino acids: CSARLAGAYEQYF. The DNA of the CDR3 is TGCAGCGCAAGACTGGCGGGGGCCTACGAGCAGTACTTC.

The chain employs TRBV2 and TRBJ2-1; D is unclear. CDR3 length: 14 residues. V was pared by 9 bases and J by 4 bases, with 16 bases between. In germline, CDR1 is SNHLY, CDR2 FYNNEI. The CDR3 region is CASYRTTLYNEQFF. Written as DNA, the CDR3 is TGTGCCAGTTACAGAACCACTCTTTACAATGAGCAGTTCTTC.

This chain links TRBV3-1 (or the pseudogene TRBV3-2) with TRBJ1-2; 9 bases map to TRBD1. Germline-derived CDR1 and CDR2 are LGHDT and YNNKEL (reference sequence). Unmatched junction bases numbered 8, after V lost 4 bases and J lost 5 bases. This CDR3 contains 15 residues. The CDR3 reads CASSPLGQGGYGYTF. The CDR3 DNA follows: TGTGCCAGCAGCCCATTGGGACAGGGAGGATATGGCTACACCTTC.

This chain connects TRBV2 to TRBJ1-2; D is possibly TRBD1 (6 bases). CDR1 is SNHLY and CDR2 is FYNNEI in the germline V gene. This CDR3 contains 17 residues. V lost 9 bases and J 4 bases, leaving 27 bases between the germline ends. The CDR3 region is CARGIPSTGTSGYGYTF. As DNA, the CDR3 is TGTGCCAGGGGAATACCCTCAACAGGGACGTCCGGCTATGGCTACACCTTC.

This sequence joins TRBV7-2 and TRBJ2-3; TRBD2 is a possible D gene (7 bases). In germline, CDR1 is SGHTA, CDR2 FQGNSA. CDR3 size: 15 residues. V shed 5 bases and J shed 7 bases, with 19 bases lying between them. DNA for the CDR3: TGTGCCAGCAGCACGGAGGGGGGGGGCTCAAATACGCAGTATTTT. Its translation is CASSTEGGGSNTQYF.